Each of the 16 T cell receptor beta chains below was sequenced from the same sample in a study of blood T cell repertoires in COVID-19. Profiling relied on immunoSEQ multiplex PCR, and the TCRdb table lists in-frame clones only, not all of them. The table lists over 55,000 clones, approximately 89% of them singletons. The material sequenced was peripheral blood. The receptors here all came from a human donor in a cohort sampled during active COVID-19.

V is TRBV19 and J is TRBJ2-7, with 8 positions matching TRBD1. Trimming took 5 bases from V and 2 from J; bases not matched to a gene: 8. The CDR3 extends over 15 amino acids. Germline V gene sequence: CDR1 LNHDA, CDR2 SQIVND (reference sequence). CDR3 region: CASSSDRGAPYEQYF. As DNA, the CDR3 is TGTGCCAGTAGTTCCGACAGGGGAGCCCCCTACGAGCAGTACTTC.

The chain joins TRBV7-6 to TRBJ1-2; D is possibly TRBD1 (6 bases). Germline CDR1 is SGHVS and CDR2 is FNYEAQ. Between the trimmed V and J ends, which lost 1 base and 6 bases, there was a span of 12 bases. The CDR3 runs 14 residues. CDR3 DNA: TGTGCCAGCAGCTTAGAGGGGGGGCAAAATGGCTACACCTTC. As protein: CASSLEGGQNGYTF.

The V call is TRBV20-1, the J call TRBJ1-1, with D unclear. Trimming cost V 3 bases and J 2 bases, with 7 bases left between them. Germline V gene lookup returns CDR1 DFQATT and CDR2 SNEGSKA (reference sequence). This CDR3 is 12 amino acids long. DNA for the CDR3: TGCAGTGCTAGTATCCCTAACACTGAAGCTTTCTTT. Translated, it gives CSASIPNTEAFF.

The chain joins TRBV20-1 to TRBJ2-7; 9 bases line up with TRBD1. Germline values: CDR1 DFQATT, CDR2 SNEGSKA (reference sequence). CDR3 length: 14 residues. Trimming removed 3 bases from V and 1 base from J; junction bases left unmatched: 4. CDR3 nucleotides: TGCAGTGCTAGTACAGGGGGCTCTTCCTACGAGCAGTACTTC. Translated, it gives CSASTGGSSYEQYF.

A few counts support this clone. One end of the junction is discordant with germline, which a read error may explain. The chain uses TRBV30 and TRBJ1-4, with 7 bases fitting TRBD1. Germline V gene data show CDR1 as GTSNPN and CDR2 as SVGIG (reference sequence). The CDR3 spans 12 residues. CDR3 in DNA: TGTGCCTGGAGTGAGCGCGGGACAGAGTATTATTTT. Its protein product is CAWSERGTEYYF.

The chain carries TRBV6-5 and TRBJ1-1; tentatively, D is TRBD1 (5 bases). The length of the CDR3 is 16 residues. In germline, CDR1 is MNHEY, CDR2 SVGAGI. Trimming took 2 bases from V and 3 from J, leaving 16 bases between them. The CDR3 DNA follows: TGTGCCAGCAGTTACCCGACGGGGGTGGGAGACACTGAAGCTTTCTTT. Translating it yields CASSYPTGVGDTEAFF.

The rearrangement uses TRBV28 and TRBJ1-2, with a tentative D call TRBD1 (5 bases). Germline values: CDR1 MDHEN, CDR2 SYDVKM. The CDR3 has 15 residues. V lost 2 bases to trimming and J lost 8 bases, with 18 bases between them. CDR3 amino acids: CASSLTPQAPRGYTF. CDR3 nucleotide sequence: TGTGCCAGCAGTTTAACCCCACAGGCTCCTCGGGGCTACACCTTC.

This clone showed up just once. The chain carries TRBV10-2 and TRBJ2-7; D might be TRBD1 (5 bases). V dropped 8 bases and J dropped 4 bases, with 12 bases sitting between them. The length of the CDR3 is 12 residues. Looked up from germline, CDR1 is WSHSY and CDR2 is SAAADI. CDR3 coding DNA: TGCGCCAGCCGGCAGGGCAAATACGAGCAGTACTTC. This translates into CASRQGKYEQYF.

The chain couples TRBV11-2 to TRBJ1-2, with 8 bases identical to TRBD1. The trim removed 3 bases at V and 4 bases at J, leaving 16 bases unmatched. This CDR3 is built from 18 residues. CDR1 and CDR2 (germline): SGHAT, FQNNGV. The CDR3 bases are TGTGCCAGCAGCTTCTCAAAGGGCAGGGGGCCATTCCCCTATGGCTACACCTTC. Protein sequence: CASSFSKGRGPFPYGYTF. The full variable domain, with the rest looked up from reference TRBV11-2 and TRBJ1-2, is EAGVAQSPRYKIIEKRQSVAFWCNPISGHATLYWYQQILGQGPKLLIQFQNNGVVDDSQLPKDRFSAERLKGVDSTLKIQPAKLEDSAVYLCASSFSKGRGPFPYGYTFGSGTRLTVV.

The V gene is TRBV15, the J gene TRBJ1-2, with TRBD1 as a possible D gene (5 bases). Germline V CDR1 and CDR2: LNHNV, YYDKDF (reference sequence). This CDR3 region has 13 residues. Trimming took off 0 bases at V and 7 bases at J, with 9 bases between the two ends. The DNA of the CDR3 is TGTGCCACCAGCAGAGATATGGGGGGTGGCTACACCTTC. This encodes CATSRDMGGGYTF. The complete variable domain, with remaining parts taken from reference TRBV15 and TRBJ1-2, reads DAMVIQNPRYQVTQFGKPVTLSCSQTLNHNVMYWYQQKSSQAPKLLFHYYDKDFNNEADTPDNFQSRRPNTSFCFLDIRSPGLGDTAMYLCATSRDMGGGYTFGSGTRLTVV.

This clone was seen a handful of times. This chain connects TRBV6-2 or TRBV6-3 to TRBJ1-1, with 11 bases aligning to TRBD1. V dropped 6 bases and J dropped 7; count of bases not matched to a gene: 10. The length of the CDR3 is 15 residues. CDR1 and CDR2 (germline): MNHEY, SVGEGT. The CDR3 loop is CASSSHRGTGGEAFF. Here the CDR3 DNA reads TGTGCCAGCAGCTCACACCGGGGGACAGGGGGTGAAGCTTTCTTT.

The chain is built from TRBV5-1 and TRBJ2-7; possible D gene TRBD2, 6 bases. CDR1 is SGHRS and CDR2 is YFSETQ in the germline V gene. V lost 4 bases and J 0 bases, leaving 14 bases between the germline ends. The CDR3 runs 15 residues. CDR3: CASSGGTDLSYEQYF. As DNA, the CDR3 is TGCGCCAGCAGCGGGGGGACGGATCTCTCCTACGAGCAGTACTTC.

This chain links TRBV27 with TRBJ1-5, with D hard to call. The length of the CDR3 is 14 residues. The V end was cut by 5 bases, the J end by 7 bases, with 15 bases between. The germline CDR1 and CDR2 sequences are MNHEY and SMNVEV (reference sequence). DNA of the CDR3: TGTGCCAGCAGTCCCTCCCCGGGGAGGCAGCCCCAGCATTTT. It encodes CASSPSPGRQPQHF.

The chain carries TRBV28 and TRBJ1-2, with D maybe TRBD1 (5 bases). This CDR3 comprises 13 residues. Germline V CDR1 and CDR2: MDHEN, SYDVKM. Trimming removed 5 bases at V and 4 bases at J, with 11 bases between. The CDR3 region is CASSPGRVYGYTF. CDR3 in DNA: TGTGCCAGCAGTCCGGGCAGGGTCTATGGCTACACCTTC.

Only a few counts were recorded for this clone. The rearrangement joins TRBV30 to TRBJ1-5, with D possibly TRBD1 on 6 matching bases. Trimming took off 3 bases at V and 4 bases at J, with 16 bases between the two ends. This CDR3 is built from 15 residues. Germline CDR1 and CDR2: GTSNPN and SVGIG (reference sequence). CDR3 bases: TGTGCCTGGAGCCCCGACGGGGGGCCAAATCAGCCCCAGCATTTT. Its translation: CAWSPDGGPNQPQHF. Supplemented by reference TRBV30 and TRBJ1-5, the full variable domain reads SQTIHQWPATLVQPVGSPLSLECTVEGTSNPNLYWYRQAAGRGLQLLFYSVGIGQISSEVPQNLSASRPQDRQFILSSKKLLLSDSGFYLCAWSPDGGPNQPQHFGDGTRLSIL.

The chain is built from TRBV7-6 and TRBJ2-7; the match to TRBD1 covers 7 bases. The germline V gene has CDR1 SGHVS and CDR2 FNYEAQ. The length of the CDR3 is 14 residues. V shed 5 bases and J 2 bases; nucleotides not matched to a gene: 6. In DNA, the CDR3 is TGTGCCAGCAGCCTGGAAGGGGGCCCCTACGAGCAGTACTTC. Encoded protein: CASSLEGGPYEQYF.